Below, 31 T cell receptor beta chains from the same sample are listed, as sequenced in a study of T cells in tuberculosis (dated by TCRdb to the late 2010s). Libraries were constructed by the immunoSEQ multiplex PCR assay. In its TCRdb copy, this immuneACCESS table keeps in-frame sequences only and misses some clones. Where compared with another copy, unresolved V genes explain less than half of these, and the others have no known cause. Recorded for this sample are about 32,000 clones; approximately 94% of them occurred a single time. The top ten hold about 7.8% of the sample. The sample comprised PBMCs. The receptors shown here come from a donor aged 10-29 years with latent tuberculosis or without tuberculosis infection.

CDR3 loop: CASSSKLGRGYTF. DNA for the CDR3: TGTGCCAGCAGCTCAAAGCTCGGGAGGGGCTACACCTTC. The rearrangement joins TRBV5-8 to TRBJ1-2; D gene ambiguous. Germline V gene lookup returns CDR1 SGHTS and CDR2 YDEGEE. Trimming took off 3 bases at V and 8 bases at J, with 14 bases between the two ends. The CDR3 is 13 residues long.

Remarks on this clone: Other DNA sequences in this specimen translate into the identical CDR3. The CDR3 sequence: CATSRAGVQETQYF. CDR3 DNA sequence: TGTGCCACCAGCAGAGCCGGAGTGCAAGAGACCCAGTACTTC. J is TRBJ2-5 and V is TRBV15, with D uncertain. The V gene's germline CDR1 is LNHNV and CDR2 YYDKDF (reference sequence). The V and J ends lost 1 base and 2 bases respectively, with 8 bases between them. This CDR3 contains 14 residues.

V and J are TRBV25-1 and TRBJ2-5; TRBD2 might be the D (5 bases). The CDR3 runs to 12 residues. V lost 2 bases to trimming and J lost 9 bases, with 10 bases between them. Germline CDR1 MGHDK, CDR2 SYGVNS. The CDR3 bases are TGTGCCAGCAGTGAACAGCTCGGGGCCCAGTACTTC. Translated: CASSEQLGAQYF.

The genes are TRBV4-2 and TRBJ2-5, with D possibly matching TRBD1 (8 bases). The germline V gene has CDR1 LGHNA and CDR2 YNFKEQ. The CDR3 loop spans 14 amino acids. Trimming left V 5 bases short and J 0 bases short, with 10 bases between. DNA for the CDR3: TGTGCCAGCAGCACAGGGGGGGACCAAGAGACCCAGTACTTC. Protein product: CASSTGGDQETQYF.

CDR3 in amino acids: CASSEKGFGNTEAFF. The CDR3 DNA sequence: TGTGCCAGCAGTGAAAAGGGGTTTGGAAACACTGAAGCTTTCTTT. The rearrangement joins TRBV27 to TRBJ1-1; the D gene is possibly TRBD1 (5 bases). CDR1 and CDR2 from the germline V gene are MNHEY and SMNVEV (reference sequence). Trimming removed 5 bases at V and 2 bases at J, with 15 bases between. This CDR3 has 15 residues.

CDR3 residues: CASIPGQGKTYEQYF. CDR3 DNA sequence: TGTGCCAGCATTCCGGGACAGGGGAAGACCTACGAGCAGTACTTC. The chain recombines TRBV28 with TRBJ2-7; 10 bases agree with TRBD1. There are 15 residues in the CDR3. The germline CDR1 and CDR2 sequences are MDHEN and SYDVKM. V trimming: 7 bases; J trimming: 2 bases; junction bases outside the gene matches: 8.

The rearrangement joins TRBV28 to TRBJ1-1; D remains unclear. This CDR3 has 15 residues. Trimming took off 5 bases at V and 0 bases at J, with 13 bases between the two ends. CDR1 is MDHEN, CDR2 SYDVKM, per germline. CDR3 sequence reads: CASSRNRRMNTEAFF. CDR3 coding DNA: TGTGCCAGCAGTCGAAATCGCAGAATGAACACTGAAGCTTTCTTT.

V gene TRBV20-1 combines with J gene TRBJ1-4; no clear D gene. This CDR3 has 11 amino acids. Trimming stripped 7 bases from V and 5 bases from J, with 8 bases between. The germline V gene encodes CDR1 DFQATT and CDR2 SNEGSKA (reference sequence). CDR3 sequence reads: CSGYGNEKLFF. The DNA of the CDR3 is TGCAGTGGATACGGGAATGAAAAACTGTTTTTT.

This chain uses TRBV7-2 with TRBJ2-2, with 7 bases matching TRBD1. Germline V gene lookup returns CDR1 SGHTA and CDR2 FQGNSA. The CDR3 runs to 14 residues. Unmatched junction bases numbered 4, after V lost 4 bases and J lost 5 bases. CDR3 in amino acids: CASSSTGRTGELFF. For the CDR3, the DNA is TGTGCCAGCAGCTCGACAGGGAGAACCGGGGAGCTGTTTTTT.

The V call is TRBV5-4, the J call TRBJ2-1; 9 nucleotides match TRBD2. Per the germline V gene, CDR1 is SGHNT and CDR2 is YYREEE (reference sequence). V shed 3 bases, J shed 7 bases, and the junction held 8 bases outside the gene matches. This CDR3 spans 15 amino acids. Written as DNA, the CDR3 is TGTGCCAGCAGCTCGCCGGGGACTAGCAGGAATGAGCAGTTCTTC. It codes for CASSSPGTSRNEQFF.

J is TRBJ1-5 and V is TRBV7-9; perhaps TRBD1 as D (6 bases). This CDR3 is built from 14 residues. Germline V gene data show CDR1 as SEHNR and CDR2 as FQNEAQ (reference sequence). The V gene lost 3 bases and the J gene lost 7 bases, with 13 bases spanning the gap. As DNA, the CDR3 is TGTGCCAGCAGCTTTGCGGGGGGCGGGCAGCCCCAGCATTTT. It encodes CASSFAGGGQPQHF. Combining the CDR3 with reference TRBV7-9 and TRBJ1-5 gives the whole variable domain DTGVSQNPRHKITKRGQNVTFRCDPISEHNRLYWYRQTLGQGPEFLTYFQNEAQLEKSRLLSDRFSAERPKGSFSTLEIQRTEQGDSAMYLCASSFAGGGQPQHFGDGTRLSIL.

This sequence joins TRBV4-3 and TRBJ2-1, with no clear D. Germline CDR1 is LGHNA and CDR2 is YSLEER. This CDR3 contains 15 residues. Between the trimmed V and J ends, which lost 3 bases and 2 bases, there was a span of 11 bases. CDR3 DNA sequence: TGCGCCAGCAGCCAGCTAGAAGATCCCTACAATGAGCAGTTCTTC. Protein product: CASSQLEDPYNEQFF.

This rearrangement joins TRBV30 to TRBJ2-1; D unresolved. CDR3 length: 11 amino acids. V was trimmed by 5 bases and J by 4 bases, leaving 6 bases between them. Germline lookup yields CDR1 GTSNPN and CDR2 SVGIG (reference sequence). The CDR3 region has the DNA TGTGCCTGGGAGGCTTACAATGAGCAGTTCTTC. Translation gives CAWEAYNEQFF. Filled out from reference TRBV30 and TRBJ2-1, the complete variable domain reads SQTIHQWPATLVQPVGSPLSLECTVEGTSNPNLYWYRQAAGRGLQLLFYSVGIGQISSEVPQNLSASRPQDRQFILSSKKLLLSDSGFYLCAWEAYNEQFFGPGTRLTVL.

The chain uses TRBV18 and TRBJ2-3, with 7 bases matching TRBD2. CDR1 KGHSH and CDR2 LQKENI come from the germline V gene. J gave up 1 base and V 2 bases, and 0 bases lay outside the gene matches. This CDR3 is built from 14 residues. CDR3 residues: CASSPAGGTDTQYF. The CDR3 DNA reads TGTGCCAGCTCACCAGCGGGGGGCACAGATACGCAGTATTTT.

This clone was counted only a few times. V usage is TRBV28 and J usage is TRBJ1-2; 9 nucleotides agree with TRBD1. The CDR3 has 15 amino acids. After removal of 5 bases from V and 4 bases from J, the junction contained 8 bases not matched to a gene. Germline-derived CDR1 and CDR2 are MDHEN and SYDVKM. CDR3 protein: CASSRPGQGFYGYTF. As DNA, the CDR3 is TGTGCCAGCAGTCGACCGGGACAGGGTTTCTATGGCTACACCTTC.

The V call is TRBV4-2, the J call TRBJ2-3, with 10 bases identical to TRBD2. After removal of 4 bases from V and 1 base from J, the junction contained 8 bases not matched to a gene. Germline lookup yields CDR1 LGHNA and CDR2 YNFKEQ. The CDR3 is 17 residues long. The CDR3 spells CASSLKSGTSGTDTQYF. In nucleotides, the CDR3 is TGTGCCAGCAGCCTTAAATCCGGGACTAGCGGCACAGATACGCAGTATTTT.

V and J are TRBV4-1 and TRBJ2-7; perhaps TRBD1 as D (6 bases). The CDR3 extends over 18 amino acids. The V and J ends lost 2 bases and 2 bases respectively, with 22 bases between them. CDR1 and CDR2 from the germline V gene are MGHRA and YSYEKL. This CDR3 reads CASSQKPASQGFTYEQYF. The CDR3 DNA follows: TGCGCCAGCAGCCAAAAACCCGCTTCGCAGGGGTTTACCTACGAGCAGTACTTC.

The gene calls are TRBV30 and TRBJ1-2, with a possible D match to TRBD1 (6 bases). Trimming shortened V by 1 base and J by 0 bases, and 6 bases separated the two germline ends. This CDR3 is built from 13 residues. Germline loops: CDR1 GTSNPN, CDR2 SVGIG (reference sequence). The DNA for the CDR3 is TGTGCCTGGAGTGACAGGGCTAACTATGGCTACACCTTC. Amino acid sequence: CAWSDRANYGYTF.

This rearrangement joins TRBV5-1 to TRBJ2-5; 9 nucleotides match TRBD1. J was trimmed by 2 bases and V by 4 bases; bases with no gene match: 6. CDR3 length: 15 residues. Looked up from germline, CDR1 is SGHRS and CDR2 is YFSETQ. CDR3 loop: CASSLLGQGQETQYF. The CDR3 DNA follows: TGCGCCAGCAGCCTATTGGGACAGGGACAAGAGACCCAGTACTTC.

The chain links TRBV27 to TRBJ2-2; 14 bases are shared with TRBD2. This CDR3 has 17 residues. Trimming removed 5 bases from V and 4 bases from J; junction bases left unmatched: 6. The germline CDR1 and CDR2 sequences are MNHEY and SMNVEV (reference sequence). The CDR3 loop reads CASSRSTSGRVTGELFF. In DNA form, the CDR3 reads TGTGCCAGCAGTCGCTCGACTAGCGGGAGGGTCACCGGGGAGCTGTTTTTT.

In nucleotides, the CDR3 is TGTGCCAGCAGCAATGAATGGGCGACGCACTATGGCTACACCTTC. It translates to CASSNEWATHYGYTF. J is TRBJ1-2 and V is TRBV5-5; D not resolved. V gave up 4 bases and J gave up 3 bases, with 16 bases separating them. CDR1 and CDR2 from the germline V gene are SGHKS and YYEKEE (reference sequence). The CDR3 covers 15 residues.

The rearrangement links TRBV15 to TRBJ2-7, with TRBD2 identical over 11 bases. There are 19 residues in the CDR3. The V gene's germline CDR1 is LNHNV and CDR2 YYDKDF (reference sequence). The trim removed 1 base at V and 2 bases at J, leaving 13 bases unmatched. CDR3: CATSRAAETSGIRAYEQYF. DNA for the CDR3: TGTGCCACCAGCAGAGCCGCGGAGACTAGCGGGATAAGGGCCTACGAGCAGTACTTC.

The chain joins TRBV11-2 to TRBJ2-1; 8 positions match TRBD1. The ends lost 2 bases at V and 5 bases at J; junction bases unmatched: 5. This CDR3 contains 15 residues. CDR1 is SGHAT and CDR2 is FQNNGV in the germline V gene. The CDR3 reads CASSLRTGINNEQFF. The CDR3 bases are TGTGCCAGCAGCTTAAGGACAGGGATTAACAATGAGCAGTTCTTC.

V is TRBV10-1 and J is TRBJ2-3, with 12 bases lining up with TRBD2. J lost 6 bases, V lost 3 bases, and 4 bases had no gene match. CDR1 is WNHNN, CDR2 SYGVQD, per germline (reference sequence). The CDR3 runs 15 residues. CDR3 sequence: CASSDLAGGTDTQYF. Here the CDR3 DNA reads TGCGCCAGCAGTGATCTAGCGGGAGGGACGGATACGCAGTATTTT.

The chain recombines TRBV27 with TRBJ2-3, with TRBD2 identical over 7 bases. The CDR3 is made up of 16 amino acids. The germline CDR1 and CDR2 sequences are MNHEY and SMNVEV (reference sequence). Trimming removed 1 base from V and 0 bases from J; junction bases left unmatched: 4. The CDR3 region has the DNA TGTGCCAGCAGTTTATTGTGGCGGGAGAGCACAGATACGCAGTATTTT. Its translation is CASSLLWRESTDTQYF.

This clone was seen only once. The J gene is TRBJ2-7, the V gene TRBV5-4; weak D call: TRBD1 (5 bases). In germline, CDR1 is SGHNT, CDR2 YYREEE (reference sequence). The CDR3 has 13 residues. Trimming stripped 4 bases from V and 5 bases from J, with 13 bases between. CDR3 sequence: CASSQTVSDEQYF. CDR3 nucleotide sequence: TGTGCCAGCAGCCAGACAGTCAGCGACGAGCAGTACTTC.

The chain employs TRBV7-8 and TRBJ2-7, with D uncertain. The germline CDR1 and CDR2 sequences are SGHVS and FQNEAQ. V lost 4 bases, J lost 0 bases, and 16 bases lay in between. The CDR3 totals 16 residues. CDR3 DNA sequence: TGTGCCAGCAGCTCCCCTGGGCACACGAGCTCCTACGAGCAGTACTTC. Amino acid sequence: CASSSPGHTSSYEQYF.

The V call is TRBV10-3, the J call TRBJ2-1, with 8 bases aligning to TRBD1. Germline V gene sequence: CDR1 ENHRY, CDR2 SYGVKD. This CDR3 region has 11 residues. Trimming cost V 10 bases and J 8 bases; bases outside gene matches: 4. CDR3 protein: CATGGNDEQFF. CDR3 coding DNA: TGTGCCACAGGGGGCAACGATGAGCAGTTCTTC.

This chain uses TRBV11-2 with TRBJ2-7; D remains ambiguous. This CDR3 has 15 residues. CDR1 and CDR2 (germline): SGHAT, FQNNGV. Trimming left V 3 bases short and J 0 bases short, with 12 bases between. The CDR3 coding sequence is TGTGCCAGCAGCTTTACCCCTTATAGCTCCTACGAGCAGTACTTC. As protein: CASSFTPYSSYEQYF.

The chain carries TRBV10-2 and TRBJ2-1; 11 nucleotides agree with TRBD2. V shed 5 bases and J 6 bases; nucleotides not matched to a gene: 9. Germline V CDR1 and CDR2: WSHSY, SAAADI. The CDR3 sequence is 16 residues long. For the CDR3, the DNA is TGCGCCAGCAGTCTTCTGGGACTAGCGGAGAGCAATGAGCAGTTCTTC. This codes for CASSLLGLAESNEQFF.

The chain joins TRBV6-4 to TRBJ2-1; tentatively, D is TRBD2 (6 bases). Germline values: CDR1 MRHNA, CDR2 SNTAGT. The ends were cut back, 11 bases at V and 4 bases at J, with 24 bases in the middle. This CDR3 spans 16 amino acids. CDR3 region: CAWLLREGGVYNEQFF. The DNA for the CDR3 is TGTGCCTGGCTTTTGCGGGAAGGAGGGGTTTACAATGAGCAGTTCTTC.